These T cell receptor beta chains were read from a single sample in a study of T cells in localized non-small cell lung cancer. TCRdb's table, derived via immunoSEQ multiplex PCR, lists solely in-frame clones and lacks some. The sample has tens of thousands of clones; around 80% are singletons. Sequenced material: peripheral blood, taken before any cancer treatment. These receptors were obtained from a male donor aged 60 or over with stage III squamous cell lung carcinoma. Each CDR3 is given with its conserved first and last residue. The D gene is left open where the match is weak. A clone size is listed for some rows: how often the clone was seen (once, few, many), or a class if it is expanded.

D gene | J gene | clone size | V gene | CDR3 DNA | CDR3 protein
TRBD2 | TRBJ2-1 | . | TRBV7-7 | TGTGCCAGCAGCCCGACTAGCGGGAGGGTCTCCTACAATGAGCAGTTCTTC | CASSPTSGRVSYNEQFF
. | TRBJ1-3 | . | TRBV5-1 | TGCGCCAGCAGCTTACCGTCAACAGGGAATGGAAACACCATATATTTT | CASSLPSTGNGNTIYF
. | TRBJ1-2 | few | TRBV12-2 | TGTGCAAGTCGCCAAAGACAGGGAGCCTATGGCTACACCTTC | CASRQRQGAYGYTF
TRBD1 | TRBJ1-6 | . | TRBV7-3 | TGTGCCAGCAGCTTCAAGACAGGGGACGGTAATTCACCCCTCCACTTT | CASSFKTGDGNSPLHF
TRBD2 | TRBJ2-1 | . | TRBV25-1 | TGTGCCAGCAGTATTAGCGGGTACAATGAGCAGTTCTTC | CASSISGYNEQFF
. | TRBJ2-3 | . | TRBV5-4 | TGTGCCAGCAGTCCGACAGGAGTCACAGATACGCAGTATTTT | CASSPTGVTDTQYF
. | TRBJ2-3 | medium-sized | TRBV5-1 | TGCGCCAGCAGCTTAGAGGCGGGACTGGGGTACACAGATACGCAGTATTTT | CASSLEAGLGYTDTQYF
. | TRBJ2-3 | . | TRBV5-1 | TGCGCCAGCAGCAGGGTCCCCGGTGATACGCAGTATTTT | CASSRVPGDTQYF
. | TRBJ1-2 | . | TRBV5-1 | TGCGCCAGCAGTCGGGCAGGGGCAGAGGGCTACACCTTC | CASSRAGAEGYTF
TRBD1 | TRBJ2-7 | . | TRBV6-6 | TGTGCCAGCAGTTACTCGAACGACAGGGGGCGTGAGCAGTACTTC | CASSYSNDRGREQYF
. | TRBJ1-1 | . | TRBV12-5 | TGTGCTAGTGATCTCGGGCAGGGTTGGACTGAAGCTTTCTTT | CASDLGQGWTEAFF
. | TRBJ1-1 | . | TRBV7-9 | TGTGCCAGCAGCTTAACAGCGGACACTGAAGCTTTCTTT | CASSLTADTEAFF
. | TRBJ2-5 | . | TRBV19 | TGTGCCAGTAGTATTCAAGGGTCGGGAGAGACCCAGTACTTC | CASSIQGSGETQYF
. | TRBJ2-2 | . | TRBV6-4 | TGTGCCAGCAGTGTCCAGGCTCAAGGGAACACCGGGGAGCTGTTTTTT | CASSVQAQGNTGELFF
TRBD1 | TRBJ1-2 | . | TRBV2 | TGTGCCAGCAAACAGGGGGTCTATGGCCACACCTTC | CASKQGVYGHTF
. | TRBJ1-1 | . | TRBV6-5 | TGTGCCAGCAGTTACGGGGGACCTGAAGCTTTCTTT | CASSYGGPEAFF
TRBD1 | TRBJ1-2 | few | TRBV7-2 | TGTGCCAGCAGCTCGACAGGGGCCGACTATGGCTACACCTTC | CASSSTGADYGYTF
. | TRBJ2-7 | . | TRBV7-2 | TGTGCCAGCAGCGAACCAGTCGGGGGGCTCTTGAACTACGAGCAGTACTTC | CASSEPVGGLLNYEQYF
TRBD1 | TRBJ2-5 | . | TRBV5-1 | TGCGCCAGCAGCAGGGGACAGGTTGGGGAGACCCAGTACTTC | CASSRGQVGETQYF
. | TRBJ2-7 | . | TRBV5-4 | TGTGCCAGCAGCTCGTGGACGGCCCGCTCCTACGAGCAGTACTTC | CASSSWTARSYEQYF
. | TRBJ2-2 | medium-sized | TRBV27 | TGTGCCAGCAGTTTACAGGGGAATCCCCCCGGGGAGCTGTTTTTT | CASSLQGNPPGELFF
TRBD1 | TRBJ2-1 | once | TRBV6-6 | TGTGCCAGCAGTTACTCGATCGAGGGGGCGGCGGATGAGCAGTTCTTC | CASSYSIEGAADEQFF
. | TRBJ2-1 | . | TRBV6-4 | TGTGCCAGCAGTGACCAAGGACCTTACAATGAGCAGTTCTTC | CASSDQGPYNEQFF
. | TRBJ1-1 | . | TRBV10-1 | TGCGCCAGCAGAGAGGACAACGGGGCTCGCACTGAAGCTTTCTTT | CASREDNGARTEAFF
TRBD2 | TRBJ2-1 | . | TRBV19 | TGTGCCAGTAGATCGCCAGCGGGGAGGAATGAGCAGTTCTTC | CASRSPAGRNEQFF
. | TRBJ2-5 | . | TRBV5-1 | TGCGCCAGCAGCCTCCTCCAAGAGACCCAGTACTTC | CASSLLQETQYF
. | TRBJ1-4 | . | TRBV7-9 | TGTGCCAGCAGCTTAGCAGGAACTAATGAAAAACTGTTTTTT | CASSLAGTNEKLFF
TRBD1 | TRBJ1-6 | . | TRBV18 | TGTGCCAGCTCACCGGACAGGGAACCCCTCCACTTT | CASSPDREPLHF
. | TRBJ2-3 | few | TRBV7-2 | TGTGCCAGCAGCCTTAGAGAGGGAGATACGCAGTATTTT | CASSLREGDTQYF
. | TRBJ2-2 | . | TRBV7-6 | TGTGCCAGCAGCTCCGGAGATCCCAGGGGTGGGCTGTTTTTT | CASSSGDPRGGLFF
. | TRBJ1-2 | . | TRBV6-1 | TGTGCCAGCAGTGAGTTTGCCGTTGCAGTTTCTAACTATGGCTACACCTTC | CASSEFAVAVSNYGYTF
TRBD1 | TRBJ1-2 | . | TRBV5-1 | TGCGCCAGCAGCGGCGGGACAGGGGGAGATGGCTACACCTTC | CASSGGTGGDGYTF
TRBD1 | TRBJ1-1 | once | TRBV28 | TGTGCCAGCGTATCGGACAGGGACACTGAAGCTTTCTTT | CASVSDRDTEAFF
TRBD1 | TRBJ1-1 | . | TRBV5-1 | TGCGCCAGCAGCAGGGATTCTACAGGGGGCACTGAAGCTTTCTTT | CASSRDSTGGTEAFF
. | TRBJ2-1 | . | TRBV5-1 | TGCGCCAGCAGCCAGGGGGGATTTTCCTACAATGAGCAGTTCTTC | CASSQGGFSYNEQFF